This entry describes one T cell receptor (beta chain). The entry originates in a study of technical replicates of blood from a few donors. Clones were read by immunoSEQ multiplex PCR, and TCRdb kept only the in-frame ones, dropping some. Among some 68,000 clones, just under 97% were seen once, and the ten largest hold 0.24%. Germline V gene lookup returns CDR1 MDHEN and CDR2 SYDVKM. CDR3 length: 17 amino acids. Trimming removed 0 bases from V and 3 bases from J, with 18 bases in between. The clonotype was recovered from a human donor in good health. Sequencing input: T cells isolated from PBMCs. The gene calls are TRBV28 and TRBJ2-7, with D possibly TRBD2 on 6 matching bases. CDR3 amino acids: CASSLWPGVSGDYEQYF. For the CDR3, the DNA is TGTGCCAGCAGTTTATGGCCAGGTGTTTCGGGAGACTACGAGCAGTACTTC. Drawing the rest from reference TRBV28 and TRBJ2-7, the complete variable domain is DVKVTQSSRYLVKRTGEKVFLECVQDMDHENMFWYRQDPGLGLRLIYFSYDVKMKEKGDIPEGYSVSREKKERFSLILESASTNQTSMYLCASSLWPGVSGDYEQYFGPGTRLTVT.